The rows below give T cell receptor beta chains drawn from one sample of a study of blood T cells in healthy people across ages. TCRdb analysed the 5' RACE reads with MiXCR anew, one entry per CDR3 protein. This table has more than 1,400,000 distinct CDR3 sequences, roughly 40% appearing once. Sequencing was performed on blood. The receptors were sampled from a woman aged 18 to 35 in good health. The CDR3 runs from the conserved cysteine through the conserved F or W. Each record gives: V gene, CDR3 length, clone size, J gene, D gene, CDR3 DNA, CDR3 protein. The D gene is left open where the match is weak. Expanded clones are given a class, and other clones once, few, many or no size at all.

V gene: TRBV29-1; CDR3 length: 14; clone size: few; J gene: TRBJ2-7; D gene: TRBD1; CDR3 DNA: TGCAGCGTTCAACATGGACAGGGGGCCAACGAGCAGTACTTC; CDR3 protein: CSVQHGQGANEQYF
V gene: TRBV10-2; CDR3 length: 15; clone size: NA; J gene: TRBJ1-3; D gene: NA; CDR3 DNA: TGCGCCAGCAGGGGCGGGGGATCGACTGGAAACACCATATATTTT; CDR3 protein: CASRGGGSTGNTIYF
V gene: TRBV7-8; CDR3 length: 15; clone size: NA; J gene: TRBJ2-5; D gene: NA; CDR3 DNA: TGTGCCAGCAGCCGGAATTTACAGGGCGCAGAGACCCAGTACTTC; CDR3 protein: CASSRNLQGAETQYF
V gene: TRBV20-1; CDR3 length: 13; clone size: few; J gene: TRBJ1-1; D gene: NA; CDR3 DNA: TGCAGTGCAGGGGCTAGAGGGGTCACTGAAGCTTTCTTT; CDR3 protein: CSAGARGVTEAFF
V gene: TRBV14; CDR3 length: 16; clone size: NA; J gene: TRBJ2-1; D gene: NA; CDR3 DNA: TGTGCCAGCAGCCTCGGGAGTACGATCTCCTACAATGAGCAGTTCTTC; CDR3 protein: CASSLGSTISYNEQFF
V gene: TRBV28; CDR3 length: 12; clone size: many; J gene: TRBJ1-2; D gene: NA; CDR3 DNA: TGTGCCAGCGCCACGGGGGGGAGTGGCTACACCTTC; CDR3 protein: CASATGGSGYTF
V gene: TRBV14; CDR3 length: 16; clone size: few; J gene: TRBJ2-1; D gene: TRBD2; CDR3 DNA: TGTGCCAGCAGCCGAAATACAGGGACTAGAGGTAGTGAGCAGTTCTTC; CDR3 protein: CASSRNTGTRGSEQFF
V gene: TRBV27; CDR3 length: 13; clone size: few; J gene: TRBJ1-5; D gene: NA; CDR3 DNA: TGTGCCAGCAGTTTATCGATAGGCCAGCCCCAGCATTTT; CDR3 protein: CASSLSIGQPQHF
V gene: TRBV3-1; CDR3 length: 14; clone size: NA; J gene: TRBJ1-3; D gene: NA; CDR3 DNA: TGTGCCAGCAGTCTACCGGGGGCTGGAAACACCATATATTTT; CDR3 protein: CASSLPGAGNTIYF
V gene: TRBV6-6; CDR3 length: 16; clone size: NA; J gene: TRBJ1-3; D gene: TRBD1; CDR3 DNA: TGTGCCAGCAGTTATCGGACAGGTAGCTCTGGAAACACCATATATTTT; CDR3 protein: CASSYRTGSSGNTIYF
V gene: TRBV6-2/TRBV6-3; CDR3 length: 15; clone size: few; J gene: TRBJ2-7; D gene: TRBD2; CDR3 DNA: TGTGCCAGCAGTAACCGAGCGGGAGGGCCTTTCGAGCAGTACTTC; CDR3 protein: CASSNRAGGPFEQYF
V gene: TRBV28; CDR3 length: 15; clone size: NA; J gene: TRBJ2-5; D gene: TRBD2; CDR3 DNA: TGTGCCAGCAGTTTGCGGGGGGGAATAGAAGAGACCCAGTACTTC; CDR3 protein: CASSLRGGIEETQYF
V gene: TRBV20-1; CDR3 length: 15; clone size: NA; J gene: TRBJ1-6; D gene: NA; CDR3 DNA: TGCAGTGCTAGACCCCCAGGACAACTAAGGGTCCCCCTCCACTTT; CDR3 protein: CSARPPGQLRVPLHF
V gene: TRBV6-5; CDR3 length: 12; clone size: NA; J gene: TRBJ2-7; D gene: NA; CDR3 DNA: TGTGCCAGCAGTTACCCGGCTGGCGAGCAGTACTTC; CDR3 protein: CASSYPAGEQYF
V gene: TRBV4-1; CDR3 length: 16; clone size: few; J gene: TRBJ1-2; D gene: TRBD1; CDR3 DNA: TGCGCCAGTGGGTTTGACTTTAACAGGGGAAACTATGGCTACACCTTC; CDR3 protein: CASGFDFNRGNYGYTF
V gene: TRBV2; CDR3 length: 14; clone size: few; J gene: TRBJ1-2; D gene: NA; CDR3 DNA: TGTGCCAGCAGTGAAAGTCGACAGCACTATGGCTACACCTTC; CDR3 protein: CASSESRQHYGYTF
V gene: TRBV6-6; CDR3 length: 15; clone size: once; J gene: TRBJ2-7; D gene: TRBD2; CDR3 DNA: TGTGCCAGCAGGGGGTGGCGGGAGGGCCACAACGAGCAGTACTTC; CDR3 protein: CASRGWREGHNEQYF
V gene: TRBV5-1; CDR3 length: 11; clone size: NA; J gene: TRBJ2-1; D gene: TRBD2; CDR3 DNA: TGCGCCAGCGGGGGGGAGAATGAGCAGTTCTTC; CDR3 protein: CASGGENEQFF
V gene: TRBV6-6; CDR3 length: 16; clone size: NA; J gene: TRBJ2-5; D gene: TRBD2; CDR3 DNA: TGTGCCAGCTATGGCCCTACTAGCGGGCCCCACAATGAGCAGTACTTC; CDR3 protein: CASYGPTSGPHNEQYF
V gene: TRBV27; CDR3 length: 14; clone size: NA; J gene: TRBJ1-2; D gene: NA; CDR3 DNA: TGTGCCAGCAGTTGGGCTGAGGGAAGCCCTAGCTACACCTTC; CDR3 protein: CASSWAEGSPSYTF
V gene: TRBV6-6; CDR3 length: 14; clone size: NA; J gene: TRBJ1-3; D gene: TRBD1; CDR3 DNA: TGTGCCAGCAGTTCCTGGACAGGGGCGTACACCATATATTTT; CDR3 protein: CASSSWTGAYTIYF
V gene: TRBV2; CDR3 length: 14; clone size: NA; J gene: TRBJ2-2; D gene: TRBD2; CDR3 DNA: TGTGCCAGCAAAGGACTAGCGGGGACCGGGGAGCTGTTTTTT; CDR3 protein: CASKGLAGTGELFF
V gene: TRBV6-4; CDR3 length: 18; clone size: NA; J gene: TRBJ1-2; D gene: NA; CDR3 DNA: TGTGCCAGCAGTGACCCCGATACCGTCCTCCTTGCCAACTATGGCTACACCTTC; CDR3 protein: CASSDPDTVLLANYGYTF
V gene: TRBV5-1; CDR3 length: 16; clone size: NA; J gene: TRBJ2-5; D gene: TRBD1; CDR3 DNA: TGCGCCAGCAGCTGGAAGGACAGGGCGTACCAAGAGACCCAGTACTTC; CDR3 protein: CASSWKDRAYQETQYF
V gene: TRBV6-1; CDR3 length: 14; clone size: NA; J gene: TRBJ2-7; D gene: NA; CDR3 DNA: TGTGCCACCCTCCAACTGACAGTTTCCTACGAGCAGTACTTC; CDR3 protein: CATLQLTVSYEQYF
V gene: TRBV16; CDR3 length: 15; clone size: NA; J gene: TRBJ2-7; D gene: NA; CDR3 DNA: TGTGCCAGCAGCCAACTCCCCGGGTCCAATTACGAGCAGTACTTC; CDR3 protein: CASSQLPGSNYEQYF
V gene: TRBV7-9; CDR3 length: 14; clone size: few; J gene: TRBJ1-4; D gene: NA; CDR3 DNA: TGTGCCAGCAGCCCGGACAGATATAATGAAAAACTGTTTTTT; CDR3 protein: CASSPDRYNEKLFF